This T cell receptor beta chain was recorded in a study of T cell repertoires in urothelial bladder cancer. A few counts support this clone. Assay: immunoSEQ multiplex PCR; the TCRdb copy retains only in-frame clones and omits some. The sample records about 13,000 clones, roughly two thirds being singletons. Trimming left V 1 base short and J 4 bases short, with 5 bases between. The CDR3 has 12 residues. CDR1 and CDR2 (germline): SGHAT, FQNNGV. Sequenced sample: tumor-infiltrating cells from bladder cancer. The sequence came from a human donor with urothelial carcinoma. The rearrangement uses TRBV11-2 and TRBJ2-7; D remains ambiguous. For the CDR3, the DNA is TGTGCCAGCAGCTTAGGCCAATACGAGCAGTACTTC. Translated, it gives CASSLGQYEQYF.